A single sample is the source of the 27 T cell receptor beta chains below, sequenced in a study of beta chain features in type 1 diabetes. As every portion of the isolated RNA was reverse transcribed, the sequencing read expressed TCRB transcripts. TCRdb's table, derived via immunoSEQ multiplex PCR, lists solely in-frame clones and lacks some. Of fewer than 350,000 clones listed, 8% are singletons. The sample consisted of central memory CD4+ T cells from blood. The receptors stem from a woman under 30 in good health.

The rearrangement uses TRBV30 and TRBJ2-1; possibly TRBD1 for D (5 bases). Germline V gene data show CDR1 as GTSNPN and CDR2 as SVGIG (reference sequence). This CDR3 has 13 residues. For the CDR3, the DNA is TGTGCTCAGGGTTTAACGACCTACAATGAGCAGTTCTTC. It is translated as CAQGLTTYNEQFF. Full variable domain (remainder filled in from reference TRBV30 and TRBJ2-1): SQTIHQWPATLVQPVGSPLSLECTVEGTSNPNLYWYRQAAGRGLQLLFYSVGIGQISSEVPQNLSASRPQDRQFILSSKKLLLSDSGFYLCAQGLTTYNEQFFGPGTRLTVL.

This clone was counted only a few times. V gene TRBV5-1 combines with J gene TRBJ1-1; D gene ambiguous. Germline CDR1 is SGHRS and CDR2 is YFSETQ. This CDR3 has 15 amino acids. Trimming removed 4 bases at V and 8 bases at J, with 21 bases between. CDR3 nucleotide sequence: TGCGCCAGCAGCCGAGCGGATGGGTCACGGGAAGAAGCTTTCTTT. Translating it yields CASSRADGSREEAFF.

A few counts support this clone. The V call is TRBV18, the J call TRBJ1-5; 11 bases are a match to TRBD1. This CDR3 spans 15 amino acids. Germline V CDR1 and CDR2: KGHSH, LQKENI. The V and J ends lost 3 bases and 5 bases, in that order; junction bases with no gene match: 3. For the CDR3, the DNA is TGTGCCAGCTCACCCGGACAGGGGGCCTATCAGCCCCAGCATTTT. Translated: CASSPGQGAYQPQHF.

The rearrangement joins TRBV6-5 to TRBJ1-2, with D uncertain. Germline V gene lookup returns CDR1 MNHEY and CDR2 SVGAGI. The ends were cut back, 0 bases at V and 3 bases at J, with 14 bases in the middle. There are 16 residues in the CDR3. CDR3 DNA: TGTGCCAGCAGTTACTCGGGTGGCAGAAAGTACTATGGCTACACCTTC. Protein: CASSYSGGRKYYGYTF.

The gene calls are TRBV18 and TRBJ2-1; D remains ambiguous. Germline assignment: CDR1 KGHSH and CDR2 LQKENI. V lost 6 bases to trimming and J lost 9 bases, with 15 bases between them. The CDR3 contains 13 residues. In DNA form, the CDR3 reads TGTGCCAGCTCCCCGGAACTGCCCTCTGAGCAGTTCTTC. As protein: CASSPELPSEQFF.

This clone has more than one count but fewer than ten. The rearrangement uses TRBV7-2 and TRBJ2-1; D call uncertain. Trimming stripped 4 bases from V and 13 bases from J, with 14 bases between. Germline CDR1 is SGHTA and CDR2 is FQGNSA. The CDR3 has 12 amino acids. In DNA form, the CDR3 reads TGTGCCAGCAGCTCCGCTTGGGAAGGACAGTTCTTC. Its protein is CASSSAWEGQFF.

This clone was observed a handful of times. This chain joins TRBV5-1 and TRBJ2-5, with 9 bases lining up with TRBD2. The ends lost 0 bases at V and 3 bases at J; junction bases unmatched: 12. This CDR3 contains 18 residues. Germline V gives CDR1 SGHRS, CDR2 YFSETQ. The CDR3 DNA reads as TGCGCCAGCAGCTTGGTTAGCGGGAGTCCCTCGGGGGAAGAGACCCAGTACTTC. It yields the protein CASSLVSGSPSGEETQYF.

This clone was seen a handful of times. The chain couples TRBV6-4 to TRBJ2-7; 7 bases agree with TRBD1. V was clipped by 6 bases and J by 5 bases; unmatched bases: 4. The CDR3 contains 12 residues. Germline-derived CDR1 and CDR2 are MRHNA and SNTAGT. The CDR3 DNA reads TGTGCCAGCAGCCAGGGGGAGAACGAGCAGTACGTC. Its protein product is CASSQGENEQYV.

This clone has a count of ten or more. The chain uses TRBV4-1 and TRBJ1-2; D is unclear. The CDR3 is 12 residues long. The V end lost 5 bases, the J end lost 1 base, and 5 bases lay between the germline ends. Germline values: CDR1 MGHRA, CDR2 YSYEKL. The CDR3 loop is CASSGSNYGYTF. The CDR3 region has the DNA TGCGCCAGCAGCGGGAGTAACTATGGCTACACCTTC.

There are a few counts of this clone. In DNA form, the CDR3 reads TGTGCCAGCAGCACCAACGCTCTTGGCAGGGACGGCTACACCTTC. This codes for CASSTNALGRDGYTF. This chain links TRBV7-2 with TRBJ1-2, with TRBD1 as a possible D gene (5 bases). The CDR3 loop spans 15 amino acids. The V gene's germline CDR1 is SGHTA and CDR2 FQGNSA. The V gene lost 5 bases and the J gene lost 8 bases, with 21 bases spanning the gap. Together with reference TRBV7-2 and TRBJ1-2, the CDR3 gives the full variable domain: GAGVSQSPSNKVTEKGKDVELRCDPISGHTALYWYRQSLGQGLEFLIYFQGNSAPDKSGLPSDRFSAERTGGSVSTLTIQRTQQEDSAVYLCASSTNALGRDGYTFGSGTRLTVV.

This clone was detected a few times. V gene TRBV28 combines with J gene TRBJ1-2; D possibly corresponds to TRBD1 (6 bases). This CDR3 comprises 17 residues. V lost 0 bases and J lost 0, with 14 bases in between. The V gene's germline CDR1 is MDHEN and CDR2 SYDVKM. CDR3 amino acids: CASSLWSTGRTNYGYTF. In DNA, the CDR3 is TGTGCCAGCAGTTTATGGTCAACAGGGAGAACTAACTATGGCTACACCTTC.

There are many counts of this clone. This chain links TRBV19 with TRBJ1-5; D is unclear. Germline V gives CDR1 LNHDA, CDR2 SQIVND (reference sequence). This CDR3 has 14 amino acids. V gave up 4 bases and J gave up 6 bases, with 13 bases separating them. The CDR3 sequence: CASSTQSMGQPQHF. In nucleotides, the CDR3 is TGTGCCAGTAGTACTCAGAGTATGGGTCAGCCCCAGCATTTT.

The J gene is TRBJ2-1, the V gene TRBV9; unclear D gene. The CDR3 sequence is 12 residues long. The V end was cut by 1 base, the J end by 12 bases, with 11 bases between. From germline, CDR1 is SGDLS and CDR2 YYNGEE. The CDR3 here is CASSVNVGVQFF. The CDR3 bases are TGTGCCAGCAGCGTAAACGTAGGAGTGCAGTTCTTC.

V gene TRBV7-2 combines with J gene TRBJ2-1; the match to TRBD2 covers 7 bases. The CDR3 extends over 12 amino acids. The J segment lost 2 bases and the V segment lost 10 bases, leaving 2 bases of the junction unmatched. CDR1 and CDR2 from the germline V gene are SGHTA and FQGNSA. CDR3 region: CATGGAYNEQFF. The CDR3 DNA reads TGTGCCACGGGGGGAGCCTACAATGAGCAGTTCTTC.

The J gene is TRBJ1-1, the V gene TRBV29-1; tentatively, D is TRBD1 (6 bases). The V gene's germline CDR1 is SQVTM and CDR2 ANQGSEA. The CDR3 is 12 amino acids. Trimming shortened V by 4 bases and J by 1 base, and 7 bases separated the two germline ends. Here the CDR3 DNA reads TGCAGCGTTGGGACAGCGAACACTGAAGCTTTCTTT. Its translation: CSVGTANTEAFF.

The rearrangement uses TRBV28 and TRBJ1-6; no clear D. The germline gives CDR1 MDHEN, CDR2 SYDVKM. The CDR3 runs to 11 residues. Deletions cut 2 bases from V and 10 bases from J, with 3 bases between. For the CDR3, the DNA is TGTGCCAGCAGTTTAAAGTCACCCCTCCACTTT. It codes for CASSLKSPLHF.

This clone was observed a few times. The chain links TRBV11-2 to TRBJ2-5, with 10 bases matching TRBD2. This CDR3 is built from 19 residues. Losses at the gene ends were 3 bases for V and 0 bases for J; bases not matched to a gene: 13. Germline V gene sequence: CDR1 SGHAT, CDR2 FQNNGV. In DNA form, the CDR3 reads TGTGCCAGCAGCTTGGAGGAATCTTTAGCGGGGGGCTACCAAGAGACCCAGTACTTC. This gives the protein CASSLEESLAGGYQETQYF.

The chain couples TRBV5-1 to TRBJ1-6; 10 bases agree with TRBD1. This CDR3 has 16 amino acids. CDR1 and CDR2 (germline): SGHRS, YFSETQ. The trim removed 3 bases at V and 10 bases at J, leaving 10 bases unmatched. The CDR3 DNA reads as TGCGCCAGCAGCTCGAGGGGGACAGGGGTTGGATCACCCCTCCACTTT. This codes for CASSSRGTGVGSPLHF.

This clone was counted ten times or more. The V gene is TRBV10-2, the J gene TRBJ1-1; 8 nucleotides match TRBD1. With 7 bases clipped from V and 1 base from J, the junction kept 14 bases outside the gene matches. Per germline, CDR1 WSHSY and CDR2 SAAADI. The CDR3 spans 17 residues. The CDR3 DNA reads TGCGCCAGCATGGAGAAAGTCTCAGGGGGCCGGAACACTGAAGCTTTCTTT. Encoded protein: CASMEKVSGGRNTEAFF.

This clone occurred a few times. The chain links TRBV7-2 to TRBJ2-4; no clear D gene. Germline V gene sequence: CDR1 SGHTA, CDR2 FQGNSA. The CDR3 covers 13 residues. With 3 bases removed from V and 7 bases from J, the gap between germline ends came to 10 bases. The CDR3 reads CASSLQRMNIQYF. DNA of the CDR3: TGTGCCAGCAGCTTGCAGAGAATGAACATTCAGTACTTC.

This clone was picked up a small number of times. The chain employs TRBV11-2 and TRBJ2-5; D is uncertain. The CDR3 has 14 amino acids. Germline CDR1 reads SGHAT; CDR2 reads FQNNGV. V lost 2 bases, J lost 1 base, and 8 bases lay in between. The CDR3 sequence is CASSLRRVQETQYF. The DNA of the CDR3 is TGTGCCAGCAGCTTAAGACGAGTCCAAGAGACCCAGTACTTC.

The CDR3 nucleotides read TGCGCCAGCAGCTCCGGGACAGGGAGCTACGAGCAGTACTTC. Protein product: CASSSGTGSYEQYF. This chain connects TRBV5-1 to TRBJ2-7; 9 bases are shared with TRBD1. This CDR3 has 14 amino acids. V was clipped by 3 bases and J by 3 bases; unmatched bases: 4. The germline V gene encodes CDR1 SGHRS and CDR2 YFSETQ.

This chain links TRBV5-1 with TRBJ2-2; D is ambiguous. Germline CDR1 and CDR2: SGHRS and YFSETQ. The CDR3 is 16 amino acids. V lost 5 bases to trimming and J lost 1 base, with 15 bases between them. The CDR3: CASSAPRQQNTGELFF. DNA of the CDR3: TGCGCCAGCAGTGCCCCCCGGCAGCAGAACACCGGGGAGCTGTTTTTT.

The CDR3 reads CASSSTGLQPQHF. The CDR3 coding sequence is TGTGCCAGCAGCTCTACAGGGCTTCAGCCCCAGCATTTT. The chain couples TRBV6-5 to TRBJ1-5; D is possibly TRBD1 (6 bases). The CDR3 length is 13 residues. V gave up 6 bases and J gave up 6 bases, with 12 bases separating them. The V gene's germline CDR1 is MNHEY and CDR2 SVGAGI.

This rearrangement joins TRBV11-3 to TRBJ2-7; D may correspond to TRBD1 or TRBD2 (6 bases each). V lost 5 bases and J 2 bases, leaving 13 bases between the germline ends. This CDR3 is 14 amino acids long. Germline V gene lookup returns CDR1 SGHNT and CDR2 YENEEA. CDR3 loop: CASSPAGGPYEQYF. CDR3 sequence (DNA): TGTGCCAGCAGCCCCGCTGGGGGGCCCTACGAGCAGTACTTC. The variable domain in full, completed from reference TRBV11-3 and TRBJ2-7, reads EAGVVQSPRYKIIEKKQPVAFWCNPISGHNTLYWYLQNLGQGPELLIRYENEEAVDDSQLPKDRFSAERLKGVDSTLKIQPAELGDSAVYLCASSPAGGPYEQYFGPGTRLTVT.

This clone was seen more than once but under ten times. The rearrangement joins TRBV7-8 to TRBJ2-5; D gene unclear. V lost 4 bases and J lost 4, with 7 bases in between. The CDR3 loop spans 12 amino acids. Germline V gene lookup returns CDR1 SGHVS and CDR2 FQNEAQ. CDR3 sequence: CASSSYSETQYF. Written as DNA, the CDR3 is TGTGCCAGCAGCTCCTATTCAGAGACCCAGTACTTC.

The CDR3 sequence: CASRAGHGSNQPQHF. CDR3 DNA: TGTGCCAGCCGAGCCGGGCATGGTAGCAATCAGCCCCAGCATTTT. V usage is TRBV28 and J usage is TRBJ1-5; D is ambiguous. V lost 8 bases, J lost 0 bases, and 14 bases lay in between. CDR3 length equals 15 residues. Germline V CDR1 and CDR2: MDHEN, SYDVKM.